The sample holds a few counts of the clone carrying this TCR beta chain. The CDR3 runs 14 residues. Germline V gene data show CDR1 as LNHDA and CDR2 as SQIVND (reference sequence). V gave up 7 bases and J gave up 11 bases, with 20 bases separating them. PCR amplification relied on 60 Vbeta primers (plus 13 Jbeta primers). TCRdb's copy holds only in-frame clones and misses some; the assay was immunoSEQ multiplex PCR. The profile shows under 150,000 clones, over 60% of them singletons. These data originate in a study of cytomegalovirus exposure and HLA in healthy donors. Whole-study context: Researchers found that roughly 81% of around 400 genotyped donors fell within the Caucasian-associated ancestry cluster.

The sequencing sample was made of PBMCs. J is TRBJ1-4 and V is TRBV19; possible D gene TRBD1, 5 bases. The TCR originated in a woman in her twenties or thirties in good health and CMV-seropositive. The CDR3 sequence: CASTLRSGGDKLFF. The CDR3 DNA reads as TGTGCCAGTACCCTTCGGTCAGGAGGGGATAAACTGTTTTTT.